Reported below is one T cell receptor beta chain. The antigen remains undetermined. Unexposed donor CD4+ T cells date from about 2011-2018, before the COVID-19 pandemic. After 10 to 11 days of culture, CD4+ T cells were isolated. Trimming removed 1 base from V and 1 base from J, with 16 bases in between. Germline assignment: CDR1 KGHSH and CDR2 LQKENI. The CDR3 loop spans 17 amino acids. Repertoires were generated with immunoSEQ multiplex PCR, while TCRdb's copy carries only in-frame clones and drops some. The table shows some 11,000 clones, with 70% to 85% occurring only once. This entry belongs to a study of CD4 T cells in relation to SARS-CoV-2 and coronaviruses. The overall study: No peptide or an HIV-1 Nef peptide pool served as negative control.

The clonotype was recovered from a human donor in good health. The J gene is TRBJ1-1, the V gene TRBV18; maybe TRBD1 (6 bases). The sequencing input was CD4+ T cells from PBMCs, cultured in vitro. The CDR3 protein is CASSPRAGGEPNTEAFF. The CDR3, as DNA: TGTGCCAGCTCACCACGGGCCGGGGGCGAACCGAACACTGAAGCTTTCTTT. Full variable domain (rest looked up from reference TRBV18 and TRBJ1-1): NAGVMQNPRHLVRRRGQEARLRCSPMKGHSHVYWYRQLPEEGLKFMVYLQKENIIDESGMPKERFSAEFPKEGPSILRIQQVVRGDSAAYFCASSPRAGGEPNTEAFFGQGTRLTVV.